These 23 T cell receptor beta chains came from one sample sequenced in a study of beta chain features in type 1 diabetes. Study conclusions and caveats: People with Type 1 diabetes carried modestly yet significantly shorter TCRB CDR3s in all four CD4+ subsets.

Antigens for these TCRs are unknown. Expressed TCRB transcripts got sequenced, as all isolated RNA was reverse transcribed. Only in-frame clones appear in the TCRdb table, and some are missing; sequencing was by immunoSEQ multiplex PCR. The table lists about 150,000 clones, around 9% of them singletons. The sequencing input was central memory CD4+ T cells from blood. Receptors originate from a woman in her thirties with type 1 diabetes.

This clone has more than one count but fewer than ten. V usage is TRBV5-6 and J usage is TRBJ1-2, with 8 bases matching TRBD1. There are 14 residues in the CDR3. The germline V gene has CDR1 SGHDT and CDR2 YYEEEE. The V and J ends lost 1 base and 8 bases, in that order; junction bases with no gene match: 7. CDR3 in amino acids: CASSLRQGARGYTF. For the CDR3, the DNA is TGTGCCAGCAGCTTGAGGCAGGGGGCGCGAGGCTACACCTTC.

This clone turned up a few times. In nucleotides, the CDR3 is TGTGCCAGCAGCCCGACTCCGTACCAAGAGACCCAGTACTTC. It codes for CASSPTPYQETQYF. V gene TRBV11-2 combines with J gene TRBJ2-5, with D uncertain. From germline, CDR1 is SGHAT and CDR2 FQNNGV. CDR3 length: 14 residues. V was pared by 5 bases and J by 0 bases, with 10 bases between.

The chain couples TRBV7-9 to TRBJ2-3; D ambiguous. Germline CDR1 SEHNR, CDR2 FQNEAQ (reference sequence). This CDR3 region has 13 residues. V gave up 5 bases and J gave up 3 bases, with 9 bases separating them. The CDR3 reads CASSTTQTDTQYF. The CDR3, as DNA: TGTGCCAGCAGCACCACACAGACAGATACGCAGTATTTT.

The chain couples TRBV6-5 to TRBJ2-7; 12 nucleotides line up with TRBD2. Trimming at V came to 6 bases and at J to 2 bases, leaving 5 bases not matched to a gene. Germline-derived CDR1 and CDR2 are MNHEY and SVGAGI. The CDR3 is 15 amino acids. The CDR3 protein is CASRTGLAGTYEQYF. For the CDR3, the DNA is TGTGCCAGCAGGACCGGACTAGCGGGGACCTACGAGCAGTACTTC.

The sample holds many counts of this clone. The V and J genes are TRBV18 and TRBJ2-6, with D perhaps matching TRBD1 (6 bases). There are 18 residues in the CDR3. Germline lookup yields CDR1 KGHSH and CDR2 LQKENI. V lost 2 bases to trimming and J lost 4 bases, with 18 bases between them. CDR3 in DNA: TGTGCCAGCTCACCAAAACGGACAGACACCTTCGGGGCCAACGTCCTGACTTTC. Protein sequence: CASSPKRTDTFGANVLTF.

This clone turned up a few times. This sequence joins TRBV5-1 and TRBJ2-7; 10 bases match TRBD1. There are 15 residues in the CDR3. Germline loops: CDR1 SGHRS, CDR2 YFSETQ. V lost 3 bases to trimming and J lost 6 bases; unmatched junction nucleotides: 9. The CDR3 loop is CASSSLGQGTLEQYF. In DNA, the CDR3 is TGCGCCAGCAGCTCCTTGGGACAGGGGACGCTCGAGCAGTACTTC.

This clone appeared a few times. CDR3 nucleotides: TGTGCCAGCAGCTTAGGGGCTAGCGGCTCCTACGAGCAGTACTTC. Translated: CASSLGASGSYEQYF. V is TRBV28 and J is TRBJ2-7; 7 bases match TRBD2. The CDR3 consists of 15 residues. V lost 6 bases, J lost 0 bases, and 8 bases stayed unmatched. Germline V gene data show CDR1 as MDHEN and CDR2 as SYDVKM.

This sequence joins TRBV15 and TRBJ1-1, with 8 bases lining up with TRBD1. The germline V gene has CDR1 LNHNV and CDR2 YYDKDF (reference sequence). This CDR3 spans 13 amino acids. Trimming removed 8 bases from V and 6 bases from J; junction bases left unmatched: 8. The CDR3 spells CATLSQGASEAFF. The CDR3 DNA reads as TGTGCCACCCTCTCGCAGGGGGCGTCTGAAGCTTTCTTT.

A few counts support this clone. This sequence joins TRBV28 and TRBJ1-5, with D hard to call. Between the trimmed V and J ends, which lost 3 bases and 0 bases, there was a span of 9 bases. The CDR3 contains 15 residues. Per the germline V gene, CDR1 is MDHEN and CDR2 is SYDVKM. CDR3: CASSFEAYSNQPQHF. The CDR3 DNA reads TGTGCCAGCAGTTTTGAAGCCTATAGCAATCAGCCCCAGCATTTT. Drawing the rest from reference TRBV28 and TRBJ1-5, the complete variable domain is DVKVTQSSRYLVKRTGEKVFLECVQDMDHENMFWYRQDPGLGLRLIYFSYDVKMKEKGDIPEGYSVSREKKERFSLILESASTNQTSMYLCASSFEAYSNQPQHFGDGTRLSIL.

V gene TRBV15 combines with J gene TRBJ2-5; D is possibly TRBD2 (6 bases). The closer fit of TRBJ2-7 to the DNA end suggests the J call may be wrong. Germline assignment: CDR1 LNHNV and CDR2 YYDKDF (reference sequence). The CDR3 length is 17 residues. CDR3 sequence reads: CATSREIIGTRVSEQYF. In nucleotides, the CDR3 is TGTGCCACCAGCAGAGAGATTATCGGGACTCGAGTGAGCGAGCAGTACTTC.

This clone was seen a few times. The rearrangement uses TRBV6-5 and TRBJ2-7; 13 bases match TRBD2. The germline V gene has CDR1 MNHEY and CDR2 SVGAGI. CDR3 length: 15 amino acids. J gave up 5 bases and V 5 bases, and 6 bases lay outside the gene matches. The CDR3 DNA is TGTGCCAGCAGTCAGACTAGCGGGGGGTGGGACGAGCAGTACTTC. It encodes CASSQTSGGWDEQYF.

This clone was counted only a few times. The chain recombines TRBV14 with TRBJ2-1; 10 positions match TRBD2. Germline CDR1 is SGHDN and CDR2 is FVKESK. This CDR3 is 18 amino acids long. The J segment lost 6 bases and the V segment lost 1 base, leaving 12 bases of the junction unmatched. The CDR3 is CASSQVRASGRSGNEQFF. CDR3 sequence (DNA): TGTGCCAGCAGCCAAGTGAGGGCTAGCGGGAGATCCGGCAATGAGCAGTTCTTC.

The chain combines TRBV9 with TRBJ2-3; weak D call: TRBD2 (6 bases). This CDR3 has 15 residues. Germline values: CDR1 SGDLS, CDR2 YYNGEE. The germline V and J ends were trimmed by 0 bases and 2 bases, with 10 bases remaining between them. The CDR3 loop reads CASSVASSVTDTQYF. In DNA form, the CDR3 reads TGTGCCAGCAGCGTAGCCTCTAGCGTCACAGATACGCAGTATTTT. The variable domain in full, with the rest retrieved from reference TRBV9 and TRBJ2-3, is DSGVTQTPKHLITATGQRVTLRCSPRSGDLSVYWYQQSLDQGLQFLIQYYNGEERAKGNILERFSAQQFPDLHSELNLSSLELGDSALYFCASSVASSVTDTQYFGPGTRLTVL.

This clone was observed a few times. V is TRBV19 and J is TRBJ1-1; 7 bases are a match to TRBD1. Trimming took 7 bases from V and 7 from J; bases not matched to a gene: 3. Per the germline V gene, CDR1 is LNHDA and CDR2 is SQIVND (reference sequence). CDR3 size: 11 residues. The CDR3 sequence: CASTRQGEAFF. The DNA for the CDR3 is TGTGCCAGTACCCGACAGGGTGAAGCTTTCTTT.

A few counts support this clone. The chain is built from TRBV2 and TRBJ2-1; 11 bases line up with TRBD1. Germline trimming cut 4 bases from V and 8 bases from J; bases unmatched to any gene: 7. The CDR3 has 15 residues. CDR1 and CDR2 from the germline V gene are SNHLY and FYNNEI. CDR3 sequence (DNA): TGTGCCAGCAGTGGGGACAGGGGGTCGGCGGATGAGCAGTTCTTC. Amino acids: CASSGDRGSADEQFF.

V and J are TRBV4-1 and TRBJ2-7; D gene uncertain. The germline V gene encodes CDR1 MGHRA and CDR2 YSYEKL. Trimming cost V 1 base and J 0 bases, with 4 bases left between them. The length of the CDR3 is 13 residues. For the CDR3, the DNA is TGCGCCAGCAGCCAAGCCAACTCCTACGAGCAGTACTTC. It codes for CASSQANSYEQYF.

The chain has TRBV12-5 and TRBJ1-2; D unresolved. The CDR3 is made up of 13 amino acids. Per germline, CDR1 LGHNT and CDR2 FRNRAP. V lost 6 bases and J lost 2, with 10 bases in between. The CDR3 sequence is CASGTQTNYGYTF. The CDR3 coding sequence is TGTGCTAGTGGAACACAGACAAACTATGGCTACACCTTC.

The J gene is TRBJ1-2, the V gene TRBV15; possibly TRBD1 for D (5 bases). Trimming pared 0 bases from V and 8 bases from J, leaving 13 bases between. Germline assignment: CDR1 LNHNV and CDR2 YYDKDF (reference sequence). The CDR3 length is 14 residues. The CDR3 nucleotides read TGTGCCACCAGCAGAGATGTGGGGGGGTCCGGCTACACCTTC. Translation gives CATSRDVGGSGYTF.

Relative to its sample, this clone is medium-sized. Other DNA sequences of this sample code for an identical CDR3. The chain carries TRBV18 and TRBJ2-7, with D perhaps matching TRBD1 (6 bases). The germline gives CDR1 KGHSH, CDR2 LQKENI. V lost 3 bases to trimming and J lost 3 bases, with 6 bases between them. The CDR3 spans 12 residues. The CDR3 coding sequence is TGTGCCAGCTCACCGGACAGCTACGAGCAGTACTTC. It codes for CASSPDSYEQYF. Filled out from reference TRBV18 and TRBJ2-7, the complete variable domain reads NAGVMQNPRHLVRRRGQEARLRCSPMKGHSHVYWYRQLPEEGLKFMVYLQKENIIDESGMPKERFSAEFPKEGPSILRIQQVVRGDSAAYFCASSPDSYEQYFGPGTRLTVT.

This chain connects TRBV10-3 to TRBJ1-3; TRBD1 might be the D (6 bases). This CDR3 region has 16 residues. Trimming cost V 6 bases and J 0 bases, with 15 bases left between them. The germline CDR1 and CDR2 sequences are ENHRY and SYGVKD. The CDR3 here is CAIRIWTAISGNTIYF. The CDR3 DNA is TGTGCCATCAGAATTTGGACAGCTATCTCTGGAAACACCATATATTTT.

This clone has just a few counts. CDR3 sequence: CAISELSLEVSEQFF. CDR3 in DNA: TGTGCCATCAGTGAATTATCGCTAGAGGTTTCGGAGCAGTTCTTC. The chain combines TRBV10-3 with TRBJ2-1; D is ambiguous. The V and J ends lost 3 bases and 10 bases respectively, with 19 bases between them. The CDR3 contains 15 residues. Germline V CDR1 and CDR2: ENHRY, SYGVKD.

This chain joins TRBV7-2 and TRBJ2-7; D is ambiguous. The V end lost 1 base, the J end lost 3 bases, and 10 bases lay between the germline ends. Germline V gives CDR1 SGHTA, CDR2 FQGNSA. The CDR3 covers 14 residues. The CDR3 nucleotides are TGTGCCAGCAGCTTAGAGTTTGGCCGCTACGAGCAGTACTTC. This translates into CASSLEFGRYEQYF.

The chain couples TRBV4-1 to TRBJ2-7, with a possible D match to TRBD1 (6 bases). V lost 2 bases to trimming and J lost 7 bases, with 18 bases between them. Germline CDR1 reads MGHRA; CDR2 reads YSYEKL. The CDR3 runs to 15 residues. In DNA, the CDR3 is TGCGCCAGCAGCCAAACCCGGACAGCGGACAGAGAGCAGTACTTC. As protein: CASSQTRTADREQYF.